The T cell receptor beta chain under discussion was sequenced for a study of blood T cell repertoires in COVID-19 (TCRdb year 2020). With regard to the full study: Collaborator samples came from the United States, Italy and Spain and covered acute and convalescent phases of COVID-19. The prospective study material was composed of cDNA or gDNA derived from T cells, B-cell-depleted T cells, or PBMCs. The samples were drawn from the first 160 participants of the ongoing ImmuneRACE study and from some 1,300 subjects provided by 6 global collaborators. HLA class I and class II types, where available, came from metadata supplied by the sample provider rather than from assay-based typing. The repertoires were released in a freely available public database intended as a resource for research on the immune response to SARS-CoV-2. A de-identified subject ID, COVID-19 status, age in years and sex were almost always included in the sample metadata. Deeply sampled blood TCRbeta repertoires from subjects exposed to, actively infected with, or recovered from COVID-19 were included in the dataset.

The CDR3 runs 12 residues from the cysteine to the phenylalanine. The entry retains the CDR3 DNA only, 36 bases that are in frame from base 1. V is reduced by 1 base and J by 6 bases, leaving a spacing of 7 bases between them. For CDR1 and CDR2, the germline V gene (reference sequence) lists LGHDT and YNNKEL. TCRbeta CDR3 regions were amplified from genomic DNA using the immunoSEQ Assay, a bias-controlled multiplex PCR. Turning to the authors' computational methods: Within the assay, amplification of reference gene primers was used to estimate how many nucleated cells each sample contained. Sequence reads were collapsed and filtered to measure the absolute abundance of every unique TCRbeta CDR3 rearrangement. Productive Simpson clonality was computed per sample as the square root of Simpson's diversity index over productive rearrangements. Here the immuneACCESS table is served through TCRdb, limited to in-frame sequences with V and J called. Missing clones are a known gap in these copies; in checked studies unresolved V genes cover under half, and the rest lacks a known reason. The V and J calls and clone size were taken over from that table, and D and trimming were inferred from the DNA. Here the sample has about 190,000 clones; around 80% occur a single time. The ten biggest clones cover around 6.9% of the sample.

What the research found in general, with its limitations: Clinical and demographic metadata were provided uncurated, with the amount varying by source and participant.

Collaborating institutions collected whole blood in K2EDTA tubes following their own protocols. For TCRbeta analysis, collaborators shipped samples in one of three forms: frozen whole blood, isolated PBMCs, or DNA extracted from either of those sample types. As to this clone: The clone's antigen remains unknown. Base qualities are missing; no much larger clone stands one base away.

Sequencing was done on a sample of peripheral blood. The rearranged chain carries TRBV3-1 (or the pseudogene TRBV3-2) and TRBJ2-7, with the D segment identity uncertain. The TCR sequence derives from a man between 60 and 75 years old with acute or convalescent COVID-19. The DNA sequence is as follows: TGTGCCAGCAGCCAAGGTGGGCGCGAGCAGTACTTC. This encodes CASSQGGREQYF.